Following are 23 T cell receptor beta chains from one sample sequenced in a study of memory CD4+ T cells and cytomegalovirus serostatus. Clones were sequenced by immunoSEQ multiplex PCR, and TCRdb holds only the in-frame ones, with some missing. The data hold roughly 28,000 clones, with 70% to 80% observed a single time. The sort gate was single viable CD3+CD4+CD8-CD45RO+ cells for memory CD4+ T cells. The material sequenced was memory CD4+ T cells from blood. All receptors come from an adult in good health and CMV-seronegative.

The chain employs TRBV7-2 and TRBJ2-6; either TRBD1 or TRBD2 may supply D (6 bases each). The CDR3 is 13 residues long. Germline V gene sequence: CDR1 SGHTA, CDR2 FQGNSA. V lost 5 bases and J lost 8, with 10 bases in between. DNA for the CDR3: TGTGCCAGCAGCCCGGGGGCCTCCAACGTCCTGACTTTC. This translates into CASSPGASNVLTF.

The chain joins TRBV6-4 to TRBJ2-7; no clear D gene. Germline V gene data show CDR1 as MRHNA and CDR2 as SNTAGT. The CDR3 is made up of 15 amino acids. V was pared by 2 bases and J by 5 bases, with 16 bases between. DNA of the CDR3: TGTGCCAGCAGTGACGAACTGGGTGAACCCCACGAGCAGTACTTC. As protein: CASSDELGEPHEQYF.

This chain joins TRBV2 and TRBJ1-2; TRBD1 might be the D (5 bases). Trimming removed 4 bases at V and 6 bases at J, with 9 bases between. This CDR3 contains 12 residues. Per germline, CDR1 SNHLY and CDR2 FYNNEI. The CDR3 loop is CASSAGIHGYTF. The CDR3 DNA reads TGTGCCAGCAGTGCAGGGATACATGGCTACACCTTC. Together with reference TRBV2 and TRBJ1-2, the CDR3 gives the full variable domain: EPEVTQTPSHQVTQMGQEVILRCVPISNHLYFYWYRQILGQKVEFLVSFYNNEISEKSEIFDDQFSVERPDGSNFTLKIRSTKLEDSAMYFCASSAGIHGYTFGSGTRLTVV.

The rearrangement uses TRBV6-1 and TRBJ2-2; D remains unclear. The CDR3 spans 12 residues. Per the germline V gene, CDR1 is MNHNS and CDR2 is SASEGT. The V gene lost 6 bases and the J gene lost 6 bases, with 8 bases spanning the gap. CDR3 sequence: CASRGAPGELFF. The CDR3 DNA reads TGTGCCAGCAGGGGTGCGCCCGGGGAGCTGTTTTTT.

The chain joins TRBV4-1 to TRBJ2-3, with TRBD1 matching over 9 bases. This CDR3 region has 16 residues. V lost 4 bases to trimming and J lost 3 bases; unmatched junction nucleotides: 8. Germline CDR1 and CDR2: MGHRA and YSYEKL. CDR3 amino acids: CASSRGTGTLTDTQYF. CDR3 nucleotides: TGCGCCAGCAGCCGAGGGACAGGGACGCTGACAGATACGCAGTATTTT.

V is TRBV4-1 and J is TRBJ1-4, with D uncertain. CDR1 MGHRA and CDR2 YSYEKL come from the germline V gene. This CDR3 region has 14 residues. V was trimmed by 8 bases and J by 4 bases, leaving 14 bases between them. In DNA, the CDR3 is TGCGCCAGCCCACCCGGCCAATATAATGAAAAACTGTTTTTT. Encoded protein: CASPPGQYNEKLFF.

The V and J genes are TRBV7-3 and TRBJ2-1, with D possibly TRBD1 on 5 matching bases. Deletions cut 1 base from V and 11 bases from J, with 12 bases between. CDR3 length equals 13 residues. CDR1 is SGHTA and CDR2 is FQGTGA in the germline V gene. The CDR3 protein is CASSLNRQGKQFF. The CDR3, as DNA: TGTGCCAGCAGCTTAAACAGGCAGGGAAAGCAGTTCTTC. Complete variable domain (other parts from reference TRBV7-3 and TRBJ2-1): GAGVSQTPSNKVTEKGKYVELRCDPISGHTALYWYRQSLGQGPEFLIYFQGTGAADDSGLPNDRFFAVRPEGSVSTLKIQRTERGDSAVYLCASSLNRQGKQFFGPGTRLTVL.

The chain has TRBV11-3 and TRBJ1-4; unclear D gene. Between the trimmed V and J ends, which lost 5 bases and 7 bases, there was a span of 20 bases. The CDR3 length is 16 residues. Germline V gene lookup returns CDR1 SGHNT and CDR2 YENEEA. The CDR3 reads CASSLVSGGIGEKLFF. As DNA, the CDR3 is TGTGCCAGCAGCCTGGTTTCGGGAGGGATTGGTGAAAAACTGTTTTTT.

The chain has TRBV6-6 and TRBJ2-7; 9 positions match TRBD1. Per germline, CDR1 MNHNY and CDR2 SVGAGI (reference sequence). This CDR3 comprises 15 residues. With 6 bases clipped from V and 3 bases from J, the junction kept 9 bases outside the gene matches. CDR3 sequence: CASSKRTGASYEQYF. The CDR3 nucleotides read TGTGCCAGCAGCAAGAGGACAGGGGCTAGCTACGAGCAGTACTTC.

The V call is TRBV27, the J call TRBJ1-1, with 8 positions matching TRBD1. The V gene end was trimmed by 5 bases and the J gene end by 0 bases; junction bases not matched to a gene: 5. In germline, CDR1 is MNHEY, CDR2 SMNVEV (reference sequence). The CDR3 consists of 15 residues. CDR3 DNA sequence: TGTGCCAGCAGTACCCGGGACAGGCTGAACACTGAAGCTTTCTTT. It is translated as CASSTRDRLNTEAFF.

The rearrangement uses TRBV7-6 and TRBJ2-2; D ambiguous. In germline, CDR1 is SGHVS, CDR2 FNYEAQ. This CDR3 has 15 residues. V lost 1 base and J lost 8, with 14 bases in between. For the CDR3, the DNA is TGTGCCAGCAGCTTAGGGGATCCTCCTGGAGGGGAGCTGTTTTTT. Amino acid sequence: CASSLGDPPGGELFF.

The chain joins TRBV5-1 to TRBJ2-1, with 7 bases that match TRBD1. V gave up 4 bases and J gave up 9 bases; unmatched junction bases: 4. CDR1 and CDR2 from the germline V gene are SGHRS and YFSETQ. The CDR3 extends over 12 amino acids. The CDR3, as DNA: TGCGCCAGCAGCCCCACAGGGGCTGAGCAGTTCTTC. The encoded protein is CASSPTGAEQFF.

The chain carries TRBV2 and TRBJ2-1; TRBD1 matches 7 bases. Looked up from germline, CDR1 is SNHLY and CDR2 is FYNNEI. Germline trimming cut 7 bases from V and 9 bases from J; bases unmatched to any gene: 15. This CDR3 has 15 residues. The CDR3 here is CASNPTGTATSEQFF. In DNA form, the CDR3 reads TGTGCCAGCAACCCGACCGGGACAGCCACCTCTGAGCAGTTCTTC.

This clone was seen a few times. The gene calls are TRBV19 and TRBJ1-6; a weak D match, TRBD1 (6 bases). CDR1 is LNHDA and CDR2 is SQIVND in the germline V gene (reference sequence). The CDR3 consists of 16 residues. The V end was cut by 6 bases, the J end by 3 bases, with 15 bases between. The CDR3: CASSGPRGIYNSPLHF. As DNA, the CDR3 is TGTGCCAGTAGCGGTCCCAGGGGTATCTATAATTCACCCCTCCACTTT.

V usage is TRBV5-1 and J usage is TRBJ2-7; D assignment may be TRBD1 or TRBD2 (6 bases each). CDR1 is SGHRS, CDR2 YFSETQ, per germline. The V end was cut by 7 bases, the J end by 3 bases, with 20 bases between. The CDR3 has 15 amino acids. The CDR3 DNA is TGCGCCAGCGGGCCAGGATCGGGGGCATTCTACGAGCAGTACTTC. It yields the protein CASGPGSGAFYEQYF.

This clone was found once. This chain connects TRBV15 to TRBJ2-7; 9 nucleotides match TRBD2. The junction had 6 bases not matched to a gene; V was cut back by 0 bases and J by 3 bases. The germline V gene has CDR1 LNHNV and CDR2 YYDKDF (reference sequence). CDR3 size: 16 residues. The CDR3 region has the DNA TGTGCCACCAGCAGAGATTATTCTAGCGGGGTCTACGAGCAGTACTTC. Its translation is CATSRDYSSGVYEQYF.

The chain combines TRBV25-1 with TRBJ1-2, with 9 bases aligning to TRBD1. V lost 4 bases, J lost 8 bases, and 14 bases stayed unmatched. CDR1 and CDR2 (germline): MGHDK, SYGVNS. The CDR3 sequence is 16 residues long. In DNA form, the CDR3 reads TGTGCCAGCAGTGTAACACCGGGACAGGGTGGGAGAGGCTACACCTTC. Translated: CASSVTPGQGGRGYTF.

The V call is TRBV5-6, the J call TRBJ1-2; TRBD1 matches 7 bases. Trimming cost V 4 bases and J 4 bases; bases outside gene matches: 16. Germline assignment: CDR1 SGHDT and CDR2 YYEEEE. The CDR3 covers 17 residues. The CDR3 DNA sequence: TGTGCCAGCAGCCGAGGGGGCGCGGGCCCCGCCGGCTATGGCTACACCTTC. It codes for CASSRGGAGPAGYGYTF.

J is TRBJ2-2 and V is TRBV28; no firm D call. V lost 2 bases, J lost 0 bases, and 13 bases lay in between. There are 17 residues in the CDR3. Germline lookup yields CDR1 MDHEN and CDR2 SYDVKM. The CDR3 DNA follows: TGTGCCAGCAGTTTAGTTCTTACAAGTACGAACACCGGGGAGCTGTTTTTT. Translation gives CASSLVLTSTNTGELFF. Filled out from reference TRBV28 and TRBJ2-2, the complete variable domain reads DVKVTQSSRYLVKRTGEKVFLECVQDMDHENMFWYRQDPGLGLRLIYFSYDVKMKEKGDIPEGYSVSREKKERFSLILESASTNQTSMYLCASSLVLTSTNTGELFFGEGSRLTVL.

V and J are TRBV7-8 and TRBJ1-5; D may be TRBD1 (6 bases). Germline-derived CDR1 and CDR2 are SGHVS and FQNEAQ. CDR3 length: 12 amino acids. Trimming took 3 bases from V and 7 from J, leaving 7 bases between them. CDR3 residues: CASSLTGQPQHF. The CDR3 nucleotides are TGTGCCAGCAGCTTGACAGGACAGCCCCAGCATTTT.

This clone turned up a few times. The chain carries TRBV5-1 and TRBJ1-2; possibly TRBD1 for D (6 bases). The germline V gene has CDR1 SGHRS and CDR2 YFSETQ. The CDR3 has 12 amino acids. Trimming removed 2 bases from V and 7 bases from J, with 9 bases in between. The CDR3 DNA reads as TGCGCCAGCAGCTTACAGGGAGGTGGCTACACCTTC. Amino acid sequence: CASSLQGGGYTF.

This sequence joins TRBV30 and TRBJ2-6; the match to TRBD1 covers 11 bases. Trimming at V came to 4 bases and at J to 0 bases, leaving 5 bases not matched to a gene. In germline, CDR1 is GTSNPN, CDR2 SVGIG (reference sequence). This CDR3 has 17 amino acids. CDR3 amino acids: CAWNPGTGGSGANVLTF. The CDR3 DNA follows: TGTGCCTGGAATCCCGGGACAGGGGGCTCTGGGGCCAACGTCCTGACTTTC.

The J gene is TRBJ2-5, the V gene TRBV5-1; D unclear. The CDR3 is made up of 12 amino acids. CDR1 is SGHRS and CDR2 is YFSETQ in the germline V gene. V was shortened by 2 bases and J by 3 bases, with 5 bases between the two germline ends. The CDR3: CASSFGEETQYF. The CDR3 DNA reads TGCGCCAGCAGCTTTGGGGAAGAGACCCAGTACTTC.